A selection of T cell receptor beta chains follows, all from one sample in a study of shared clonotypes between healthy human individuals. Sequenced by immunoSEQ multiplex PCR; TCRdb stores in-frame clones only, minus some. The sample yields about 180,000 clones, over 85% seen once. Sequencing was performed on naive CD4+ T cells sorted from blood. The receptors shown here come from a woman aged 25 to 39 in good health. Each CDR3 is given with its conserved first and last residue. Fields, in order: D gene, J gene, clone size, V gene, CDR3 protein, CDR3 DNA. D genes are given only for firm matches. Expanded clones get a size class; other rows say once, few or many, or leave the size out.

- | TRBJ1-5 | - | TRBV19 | CASSMASSWPQHF | TGTGCCAGTAGTATGGCCAGCAGTTGGCCCCAGCATTTT
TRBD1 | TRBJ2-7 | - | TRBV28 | CASGTTGGESYEQYF | TGTGCCAGCGGCACGACAGGGGGCGAGTCCTACGAGCAGTACTTC
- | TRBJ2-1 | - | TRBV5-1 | CASSQMSGAYNEQFF | TGCGCCAGCAGCCAAATGAGTGGAGCCTACAATGAGCAGTTCTTC
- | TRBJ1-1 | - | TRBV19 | CAVSPGGAGDTEAFF | TGTGCCGTATCGCCGGGGGGGGCAGGTGACACTGAAGCTTTCTTT
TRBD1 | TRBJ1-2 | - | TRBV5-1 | CASSLSTGQSYGYTF | TGCGCCAGCAGCTTGTCGACAGGGCAAAGCTATGGCTACACCTTC
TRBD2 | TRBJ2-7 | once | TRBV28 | CASSFSGRRTYEQYF | TGTGCCAGCAGTTTCAGCGGGAGGAGGACCTACGAGCAGTACTTC
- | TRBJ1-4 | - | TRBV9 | CASSVGGHSSEKLFF | TGTGCCAGCAGCGTAGGCGGGCACTCTAGCGAAAAACTGTTTTTT
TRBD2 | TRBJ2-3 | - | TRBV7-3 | CASSPSGIGDTQYF | TGTGCCAGCAGCCCTAGCGGGATTGGAGATACGCAGTATTTT
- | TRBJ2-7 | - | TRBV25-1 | CASSELGGATYEQYF | TGTGCCAGCAGTGAACTGGGCGGGGCGACCTACGAGCAGTACTTC
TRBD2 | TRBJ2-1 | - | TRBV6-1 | CASTWTSGPYNEQFF | TGTGCCAGCACTTGGACTAGCGGTCCCTACAATGAGCAGTTCTTC
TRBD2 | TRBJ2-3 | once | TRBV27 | CASSSPSGPDTQYF | TGTGCCAGCAGTTCCCCTAGCGGCCCGGATACGCAGTATTTT
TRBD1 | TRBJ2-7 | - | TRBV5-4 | CASSVRTGSDEQYF | TGTGCCAGCAGTGTTCGGACAGGGTCGGACGAGCAGTACTTC
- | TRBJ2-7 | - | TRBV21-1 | CASSKALFRGLAGYEQYF | TGTGCCAGCAGCAAAGCGCTTTTTAGAGGACTAGCGGGCTACGAGCAGTACTTC
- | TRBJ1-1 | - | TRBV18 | CASSPPSLNTEAFF | TGTGCCAGCTCACCACCGTCGCTGAACACTGAAGCTTTCTTT
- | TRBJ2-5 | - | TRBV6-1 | CASRPDREATQYF | TGTGCCAGCAGACCTGACAGGGAGGCGACCCAGTACTTC
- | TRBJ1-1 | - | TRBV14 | CASNRIMNTEAFF | TGTGCCAGCAACAGGATCATGAACACTGAAGCTTTCTTT
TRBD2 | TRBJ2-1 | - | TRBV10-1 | CASSESSGRGYNEQFF | TGCGCCAGCAGTGAGTCTAGCGGGAGGGGATACAATGAGCAGTTCTTC
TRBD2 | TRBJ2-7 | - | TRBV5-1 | CASSLVSGRSPYEQYF | TGCGCCAGCAGCTTGGTTAGCGGGAGAAGCCCCTACGAGCAGTACTTC
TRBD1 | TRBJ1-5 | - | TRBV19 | CASNPSRNRGYNQPQHF | TGTGCCAGTAATCCATCCCGTAACAGGGGTTACAATCAGCCCCAGCATTTT
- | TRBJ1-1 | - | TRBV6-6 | CASRSVNTEAFF | TGTGCCAGCAGATCAGTGAACACTGAAGCTTTCTTT
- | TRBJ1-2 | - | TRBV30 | CACPEPGRSNYGYTF | TGTGCCTGCCCGGAGCCTGGGAGATCTAACTATGGCTACACCTTC
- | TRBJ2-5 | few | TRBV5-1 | CASSSRETQYF | TGCGCCAGCAGCTCCAGGGAGACCCAGTACTTC
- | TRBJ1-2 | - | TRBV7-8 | CASSVTRKTYGYTF | TGTGCCAGCAGCGTAACCCGAAAGACCTATGGCTACACCTTC
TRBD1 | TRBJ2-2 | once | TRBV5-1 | CASSSGTGPGELFF | TGCGCCAGCAGCTCCGGGACAGGGCCCGGGGAGCTGTTTTTT
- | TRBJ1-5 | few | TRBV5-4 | CASSPDSNQPQHF | TGTGCCAGCAGCCCTGACAGCAATCAGCCCCAGCATTTT
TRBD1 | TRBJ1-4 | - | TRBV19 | CASSTGQGGEKLFF | TGTGCCAGTAGTACGGGACAGGGAGGTGAAAAACTGTTTTTT
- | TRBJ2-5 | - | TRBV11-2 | CASRSRVSQETQYF | TGTGCCAGCAGGAGCCGGGTCTCTCAAGAGACCCAGTACTTC
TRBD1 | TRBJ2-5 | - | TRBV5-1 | CASSSTGEETQYF | TGCGCCAGCAGCTCGACAGGGGAAGAGACCCAGTACTTC
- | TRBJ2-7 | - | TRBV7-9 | CASSLALGFNEQYF | TGTGCCAGCAGCTTAGCGTTGGGTTTCAACGAGCAGTACTTC
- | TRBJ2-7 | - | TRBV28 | CASSSQGRPGQYF | TGTGCCAGCAGTTCCCAGGGGCGGCCGGGGCAGTACTTC
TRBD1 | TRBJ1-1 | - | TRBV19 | CASSTFPLQGQADTEAFF | TGTGCCAGTAGTACCTTCCCTTTACAGGGGCAGGCGGACACTGAAGCTTTCTTT
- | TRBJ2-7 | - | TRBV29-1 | CSVQEGALDEQYF | TGCAGCGTCCAGGAGGGGGCGCTGGACGAGCAGTACTTC
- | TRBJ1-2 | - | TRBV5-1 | CASSLGGYGYTF | TGCGCCAGCAGCTTAGGGGGCTATGGCTACACCTTC
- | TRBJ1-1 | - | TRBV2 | CASAYRVGTEAFF | TGTGCCAGCGCCTATAGGGTGGGCACTGAAGCTTTCTTT
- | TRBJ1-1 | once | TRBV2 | CASSDLKGERAEAFF | TGTGCCAGCAGTGATTTAAAGGGGGAGAGGGCTGAAGCTTTCTTT
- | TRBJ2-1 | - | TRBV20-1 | CSASLTNEQFF | TGCAGTGCTAGTTTAACCAATGAGCAGTTCTTC
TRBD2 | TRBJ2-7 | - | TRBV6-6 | CASSAEREGYEQYF | TGTGCCAGCAGTGCGGAGCGGGAGGGCTACGAGCAGTACTTC
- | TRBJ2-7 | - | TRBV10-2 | CASSDLPTGSYEQYF | TGCGCCAGCAGTGATCTCCCGACAGGTTCCTACGAGCAGTACTTC
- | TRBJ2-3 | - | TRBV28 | CASSLYTQYF | TGTGCCAGCAGTTTATATACGCAGTATTTT
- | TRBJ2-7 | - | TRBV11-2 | CASSSYHTYEQYF | TGTGCCAGCAGCTCTTATCATACCTACGAGCAGTACTTC
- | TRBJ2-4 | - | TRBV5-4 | CASSERESLPRNIQYF | TGTGCCAGCTCTGAACGGGAGAGCCTCCCCAGAAACATTCAGTACTTC
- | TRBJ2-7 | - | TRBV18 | CASSPQDSNYEQYF | TGTGCCAGCTCACCACAGGACTCCAACTACGAGCAGTACTTC
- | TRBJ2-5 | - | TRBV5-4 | CASSLGGRDEETQYF | TGTGCCAGCAGCTTGGGGGGGCGCGACGAAGAGACCCAGTACTTC
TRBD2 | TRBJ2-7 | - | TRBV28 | CASSRTSGTYEQYF | TGTGCCAGCAGCCGGACTAGCGGGACCTACGAGCAGTACTTC
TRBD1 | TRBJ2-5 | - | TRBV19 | CASSAQGAETQYF | TGTGCCAGTAGTGCACAGGGGGCGGAGACCCAGTACTTC
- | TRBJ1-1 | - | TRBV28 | CASSLVGRNTEAFF | TGTGCCAGCAGTTTAGTCGGGAGGAACACTGAAGCTTTCTTT
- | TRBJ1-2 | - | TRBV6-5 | CASSYLDRPNYGYTF | TGTGCCAGCAGTTACTTGGACAGACCTAACTATGGCTACACCTTC
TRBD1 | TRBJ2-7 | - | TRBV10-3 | CAISVQGSWSYEQYF | TGTGCCATCAGTGTACAGGGGTCCTGGTCCTACGAGCAGTACTTC
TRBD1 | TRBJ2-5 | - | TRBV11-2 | CASSIGQGGTQYF | TGTGCCAGCAGCATAGGACAGGGTGGGACCCAGTACTTC
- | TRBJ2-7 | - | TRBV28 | CASTGAYEQYF | TGTGCCAGCACTGGGGCCTACGAGCAGTACTTC